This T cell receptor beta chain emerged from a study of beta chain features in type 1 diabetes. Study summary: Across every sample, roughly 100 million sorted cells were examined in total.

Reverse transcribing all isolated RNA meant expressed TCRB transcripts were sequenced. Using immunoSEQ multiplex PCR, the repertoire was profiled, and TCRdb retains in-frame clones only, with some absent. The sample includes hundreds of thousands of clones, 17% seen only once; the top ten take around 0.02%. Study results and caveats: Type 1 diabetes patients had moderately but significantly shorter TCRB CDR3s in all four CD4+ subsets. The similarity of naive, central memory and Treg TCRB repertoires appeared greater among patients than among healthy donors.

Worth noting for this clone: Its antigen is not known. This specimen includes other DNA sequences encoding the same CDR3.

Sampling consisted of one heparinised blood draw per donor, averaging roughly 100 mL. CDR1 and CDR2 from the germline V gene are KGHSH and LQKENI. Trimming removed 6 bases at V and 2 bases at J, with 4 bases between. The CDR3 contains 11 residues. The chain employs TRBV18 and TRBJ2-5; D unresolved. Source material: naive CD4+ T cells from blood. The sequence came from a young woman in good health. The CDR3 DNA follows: TGTGCCAGCTCGTCACAAGAGACCCAGTACTTC. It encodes CASSSQETQYF.